The 20 T cell receptor beta chains reported below all come from one sample, sequenced in a study of cytomegalovirus exposure and HLA in healthy donors. Primers for the PCR totalled 60 Vbeta and 13 Jbeta. Data came from immunoSEQ multiplex PCR; TCRdb stores just in-frame clones and leaves some out. This table holds 150,000 to 200,000 clones. Sequencing input: PBMCs. Receptors were obtained from a boy aged 5-17 years in good health and CMV-seronegative.

The V call is TRBV25-1, the J call TRBJ1-3; the D is unclear. Germline lookup yields CDR1 MGHDK and CDR2 SYGVNS. This CDR3 comprises 13 residues. Trimming cost V 4 bases and J 7 bases, with 11 bases left between them. DNA for the CDR3: TGTGCCAGCAGTGTTTCAGGTTGGAACACCATATATTTT. This sequence encodes CASSVSGWNTIYF. Using reference TRBV25-1 and TRBJ1-3 for the parts outside the CDR3, the full variable domain is EADIYQTPRYLVIGTGKKITLECSQTMGHDKMYWYQQDPGMELHLIHYSYGVNSTEKGDLSSESTVSRIRTEHFPLTLESARPSHTSQYLCASSVSGWNTIYFGEGSWLTVV.

The chain has TRBV29-1 and TRBJ2-2; 8 bases are shared with TRBD1. CDR1 and CDR2 (germline): SQVTM, ANQGSEA. V gave up 5 bases and J gave up 2 bases; unmatched junction bases: 4. This CDR3 has 14 residues. The CDR3 reads CSVLDRGNTGELFF. The CDR3 coding sequence is TGCAGCGTTCTAGACAGGGGAAACACCGGGGAGCTGTTTTTT.

The chain joins TRBV10-3 to TRBJ1-5; D ambiguous. CDR1 and CDR2 from the germline V gene are ENHRY and SYGVKD. V lost 5 bases and J lost 3, with 8 bases in between. The CDR3 length is 13 residues. The CDR3 reads CAISTEINQPQHF. The CDR3 DNA sequence: TGTGCCATCAGTACAGAGATCAATCAGCCCCAGCATTTT.

The rearrangement uses TRBV7-3 and TRBJ2-2; D possibly corresponds to TRBD1 (6 bases). CDR1 and CDR2 (germline): SGHTA, FQGTGA. This CDR3 comprises 13 residues. Deletions cut 5 bases from V and 5 bases from J, with 9 bases between. CDR3 protein: CASSNRETGELFF. The CDR3 DNA reads as TGTGCCAGCAGCAACAGGGAGACCGGGGAGCTGTTTTTT.

The chain has TRBV11-2 and TRBJ2-7, with D possibly TRBD1 on 6 matching bases. The V and J ends lost 3 bases and 5 bases respectively, with 17 bases between them. This CDR3 has 15 amino acids. The germline CDR1 and CDR2 sequences are SGHAT and FQNNGV. Here the CDR3 DNA reads TGTGCCAGCAGCTTCCCGGGTACAGGGCGCAACGAGCAGTACTTC. Its translation: CASSFPGTGRNEQYF. The variable domain in full, completed from reference TRBV11-2 and TRBJ2-7, reads EAGVAQSPRYKIIEKRQSVAFWCNPISGHATLYWYQQILGQGPKLLIQFQNNGVVDDSQLPKDRFSAERLKGVDSTLKIQPAKLEDSAVYLCASSFPGTGRNEQYFGPGTRLTVT.

The chain carries TRBV28 and TRBJ2-7, with D tentatively TRBD1 (6 bases). The germline CDR1 and CDR2 sequences are MDHEN and SYDVKM. The ends were cut back, 6 bases at V and 3 bases at J, with 21 bases in the middle. CDR3 length equals 16 residues. CDR3 in DNA: TGTGCCAGCAGCTATCATACCGGGACAAGTCGCTACGAGCAGTACTTC. It is translated as CASSYHTGTSRYEQYF.

V is TRBV5-6 and J is TRBJ2-7, with 15 bases fitting TRBD2. V trimming: 5 bases; J trimming: 0 bases; junction bases outside the gene matches: 9. Germline V gene sequence: CDR1 SGHDT, CDR2 YYEEEE. The CDR3 is 18 residues long. CDR3: CASSRGGLAGGFSYEQYF. CDR3 bases: TGTGCCAGCAGTCGGGGGGGACTAGCGGGGGGTTTCTCCTACGAGCAGTACTTC.

CDR3 amino acids: CASSQQASAEAFF. CDR3 sequence (DNA): TGCGCCAGCAGCCAACAAGCTAGTGCTGAAGCTTTCTTT. The chain uses TRBV4-1 and TRBJ1-1; D gene ambiguous. Germline loops: CDR1 MGHRA, CDR2 YSYEKL. Trimming stripped 2 bases from V and 6 bases from J, with 10 bases between. The CDR3 is 13 amino acids.

This chain connects TRBV19 to TRBJ1-2; 7 bases map to TRBD1. There are 14 residues in the CDR3. Trimming removed 5 bases from V and 7 bases from J; junction bases left unmatched: 10. Germline V gene lookup returns CDR1 LNHDA and CDR2 SQIVND (reference sequence). This CDR3 is CASSASGTVGGYTF. Written as DNA, the CDR3 is TGTGCCAGTAGTGCCTCCGGGACAGTCGGTGGCTACACCTTC. The full variable domain, rest sourced from reference TRBV19 and TRBJ1-2, is DGGITQSPKYLFRKEGQNVTLSCEQNLNHDAMYWYRQDPGQGLRLIYYSQIVNDFQKGDIAEGYSVSREKKESFPLTVTSAQKNPTAFYLCASSASGTVGGYTFGSGTRLTVV.

The chain recombines TRBV19 with TRBJ2-4; 8 bases match TRBD2. The CDR3 is 15 amino acids. The trim removed 7 bases at V and 5 bases at J, leaving 10 bases unmatched. CDR1 is LNHDA, CDR2 SQIVND, per germline (reference sequence). CDR3: CASKGLRRGENIQYF. The CDR3 DNA reads TGTGCCAGTAAGGGACTACGGCGGGGGGAAAACATTCAGTACTTC. The full variable domain, in which reference TRBV19 and TRBJ2-4 provide the parts outside the CDR3, is DGGITQSPKYLFRKEGQNVTLSCEQNLNHDAMYWYRQDPGQGLRLIYYSQIVNDFQKGDIAEGYSVSREKKESFPLTVTSAQKNPTAFYLCASKGLRRGENIQYFGAGTRLSVL.

The chain carries TRBV10-2 and TRBJ1-6, with D possibly matching TRBD1 (6 bases). Deletions cut 5 bases from V and 6 bases from J, with 17 bases between. The CDR3 totals 16 residues. Germline lookup yields CDR1 WSHSY and CDR2 SAAADI. The CDR3 here is CASSTSGVGGNSPLHF. CDR3 coding DNA: TGCGCCAGCAGTACCTCAGGGGTAGGGGGTAATTCACCCCTCCACTTT.

V gene TRBV27 combines with J gene TRBJ2-7, with D hard to call. Germline values: CDR1 MNHEY, CDR2 SMNVEV (reference sequence). The CDR3 spans 14 residues. V lost 3 bases to trimming and J lost 0 bases, with 9 bases between them. The CDR3 protein is CASSFNRGSYEQYF. CDR3 coding DNA: TGTGCCAGCAGTTTCAACCGCGGCTCCTACGAGCAGTACTTC.

The chain uses TRBV30 and TRBJ1-2; a weak D match, TRBD1 (5 bases). Germline CDR1 is GTSNPN and CDR2 is SVGIG (reference sequence). The germline V and J ends were trimmed by 0 bases and 7 bases, with 12 bases remaining between them. This CDR3 contains 13 residues. This chain's CDR3 is CAWSVGQGSGYTF. The CDR3 DNA follows: TGTGCCTGGAGTGTAGGTCAGGGCAGTGGCTACACCTTC.

The chain combines TRBV27 with TRBJ1-1, with no clear D. Trimming cost V 5 bases and J 5 bases, with 15 bases left between them. Germline assignment: CDR1 MNHEY and CDR2 SMNVEV (reference sequence). This CDR3 comprises 14 residues. The CDR3 loop reads CASSPRGVRTEAFF. The CDR3 DNA is TGTGCCAGCAGTCCCCGGGGAGTAAGGACTGAAGCTTTCTTT.

As for this clone: Relative to the germline gene, one junction end is altered; a read error may explain this. This chain links TRBV2 with TRBJ1-4; D uncertain. The CDR3 has 16 amino acids. The germline V gene encodes CDR1 SNHLY and CDR2 FYNNEI. The CDR3, as DNA: TGTGCCAGCAGTGAGATACGGGTGGGAGGGAGTGAAAAACTGTCTTTT. Translating it yields CASSEIRVGGSEKLSF.

The chain couples TRBV27 to TRBJ2-1, with 12 bases lining up with TRBD1. CDR1 is MNHEY, CDR2 SMNVEV, per germline (reference sequence). The CDR3 length is 13 residues. V lost 6 bases to trimming and J lost 16 bases; unmatched junction nucleotides: 10. For the CDR3, the DNA is TGTGCCAGCAGCTACGCCCCCGGGACAGGGGGCTTCTTC. Translated, it gives CASSYAPGTGGFF.

V usage is TRBV9 and J usage is TRBJ2-7, with D tentatively TRBD1 (6 bases). CDR1 is SGDLS, CDR2 YYNGEE, per germline. The CDR3 consists of 14 residues. The germline V and J ends were trimmed by 2 bases and 1 base, with 10 bases remaining between them. The CDR3 DNA follows: TGTGCCAGCAGCGTGGGGGCAGGGTCCTACGAGCAGTACTTC. Its translation: CASSVGAGSYEQYF.

The rearrangement links TRBV7-8 to TRBJ2-7; 8 bases fit TRBD2. The CDR3 totals 14 residues. The germline CDR1 and CDR2 sequences are SGHVS and FQNEAQ. The J segment lost 5 bases and the V segment lost 3 bases, leaving 6 bases of the junction unmatched. The DNA for the CDR3 is TGTGCCAGCAGCTTGAAGCGACTAGCGCACGAGCAGTACTTC. This gives the protein CASSLKRLAHEQYF.

The V gene is TRBV5-6, the J gene TRBJ1-4; possible D gene TRBD1, 6 bases. The germline CDR1 and CDR2 sequences are SGHDT and YYEEEE. Trimming left V 4 bases short and J 8 bases short, with 18 bases between. The CDR3 is made up of 15 amino acids. The CDR3 nucleotides read TGTGCCAGCAGCCACAGACAGGTCGTTTTGGAAAAACTGTTTTTT. Amino acids: CASSHRQVVLEKLFF. The entire variable domain, with the rest obtained from reference TRBV5-6 and TRBJ1-4, is as follows: DAGVTQSPTHLIKTRGQQVTLRCSPKSGHDTVSWYQQALGQGPQFIFQYYEEEERQRGNFPDRFSGHQFPNYSSELNVNALLLGDSALYLCASSHRQVVLEKLFFGSGTQLSVL.

The chain joins TRBV10-3 to TRBJ1-3, with 7 bases that match TRBD1. This CDR3 is 14 amino acids long. The germline V gene encodes CDR1 ENHRY and CDR2 SYGVKD. V dropped 8 bases and J dropped 0; count of bases not matched to a gene: 4. The DNA of the CDR3 is TGTGCCATCCGGACAGGTTCCTCTGGAAACACCATATATTTT. Protein: CAIRTGSSGNTIYF.